This entry features one TCR beta chain sequence. Profiling relied on immunoSEQ multiplex PCR, and the TCRdb table lists in-frame clones only, not all of them. The sample yields some 83,000 clones, approximately 88% seen once. This sample was taken from a study of OX40 agonist ivuxolimab in advanced cancers. The material sequenced was CD4+ or CD8+ T cells sorted from blood, taken in a trial of the OX40 agonist ivuxolimab. This sequence originates from an adult with an advanced solid tumor such as melanoma, head and neck, liver or kidney cancer.

CDR3 loop: CASHSLGSRTGANVLTF. The DNA for the CDR3 is TGTGCCAGTCACAGTTTAGGAAGCAGGACTGGGGCCAACGTCCTGACTTTC. This chain uses TRBV27 with TRBJ2-6; D remains unclear. The V and J ends lost 9 bases and 2 bases respectively, with 20 bases between them. Germline V gene sequence: CDR1 MNHEY, CDR2 SMNVEV (reference sequence). This CDR3 is built from 17 residues.